This T cell receptor (beta chain) comes out of a study of shared clonotypes between healthy human individuals. Samples left unsorted employed about 90 million PBMCs for genomic DNA. The study's findings and limits: Since donors were few, the genetic and exposure-history diversity represented was limited. How much donors shared clonotypes was expected to be affected by sequencing depth.

A note on this clone: Antigen specificity is unknown.

The material for each subset, its genomic DNA, was split evenly across several immunoSEQ plates. The data were produced by immunoSEQ multiplex PCR, yet TCRdb's version contains in-frame clones alone and is incomplete. The sample gives more than 400,000 clones, 78% of which show up once; around 12% is in the top ten. The specimen was PBMCs. This receptor was identified in a woman in her forties in good health. Some clones in this sample may be carry-over from other donors' samples.

CDR3 sequence (DNA): TGTGCCAGCAGTTACCGTGTGGGGGGCAATAACGAGCAGTACTTC. Translated: CASSYRVGGNNEQYF. The chain employs TRBV6-5 and TRBJ2-7, with D perhaps matching TRBD1 or TRBD2 (6 bases each). Germline V gene data show CDR1 as MNHEY and CDR2 as SVGAGI. Trimming left V 2 bases short and J 5 bases short, with 16 bases between. The CDR3 has 15 residues.